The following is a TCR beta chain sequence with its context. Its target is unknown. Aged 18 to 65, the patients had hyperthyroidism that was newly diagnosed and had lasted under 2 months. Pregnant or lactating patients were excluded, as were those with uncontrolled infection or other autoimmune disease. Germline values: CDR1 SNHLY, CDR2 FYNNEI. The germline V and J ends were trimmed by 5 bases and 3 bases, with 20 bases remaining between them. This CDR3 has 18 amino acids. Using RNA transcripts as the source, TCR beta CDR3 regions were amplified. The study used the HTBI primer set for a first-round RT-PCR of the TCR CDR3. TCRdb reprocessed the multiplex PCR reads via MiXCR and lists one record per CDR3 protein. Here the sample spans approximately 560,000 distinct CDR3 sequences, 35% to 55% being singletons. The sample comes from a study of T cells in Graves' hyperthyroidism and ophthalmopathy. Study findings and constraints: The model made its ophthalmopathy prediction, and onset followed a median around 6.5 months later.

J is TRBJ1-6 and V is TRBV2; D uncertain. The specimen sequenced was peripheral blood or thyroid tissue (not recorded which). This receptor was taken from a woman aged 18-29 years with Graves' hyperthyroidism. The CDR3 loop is CASSYSANHRLYNSPLHF. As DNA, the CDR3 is TGTGCCAGCAGTTACTCGGCAAACCACCGGCTCTATAATTCACCCCTCCACTTT.